The source of this T cell receptor beta chain is a study of metastatic and nonmetastatic thyroid tumors (TCRdb year 2020). Turning to the overall study: Repertoires from peripheral blood and from tumor or nodule tissue samples of malignant and benign thyroid patients were compared. Overall results and qualifications from the work: In both blood and tumor samples, malignant tumors were reported to have significantly higher TCR beta diversity than benign nodules.

In regard to this clone: This receptor's antigen is unknown. One base away there is no much larger clone; base qualities are not given.

None of the patients had been given any treatment before thyroid surgery. Patient clinical samples collected from about 2011 to 2018 were retrospectively analysed using T-cell receptor beta sequencing. Library creation used PCR. Instrument on record: Illumina HiSeq 4000. The TCR beta-chain CDR3 region of each patient was profiled by high-throughput sequencing. The paper's processing steps were these. A classifier to discriminate distant-metastatic papillary thyroid cancer patients was built from CDR3 differences across clinicopathological groups. The Shannon index was used to assess repertoire diversity, and the Morisita-Horn index was used to assess tumor-blood repertoire similarity. In TCRdb, the public reads were trimmed at Q25 with fastp and aligned with MiXCR, with productive beta chains retained. It is TCRdb's table, rather than the study itself, that gives the V and J calls and clone size. Counted in this sample were about 33,000 clones; roughly a sixth of them appeared once. The ten largest clones represent roughly 12% of the sample.

The germline V gene specifies SGHVS as CDR1 and FQNEAQ as CDR2. The junction carries 16 bases between V and J, which are trimmed by 5 bases and 5 bases respectively. The CDR3 runs 14 amino acids, cysteine and phenylalanine included. The retained sequence is limited to the CDR3, 42 bases, with the frame set at the first base. Sample: blood. The V and J segments used are TRBV7-8 and TRBJ2-7; no confident D gene assignment can be made. This TCR was sampled from a male donor with papillary thyroid cancer or a benign thyroid nodule (not recorded which). Some clones in this sample may be carry-over from other donors' samples. The nucleotides read TGTGCCAGCAGCCCAAGTACATCCCTCCACGAGCAGTACTTC. It specifies CASSPSTSLHEQYF.